This is a list of T cell receptor beta chains from one sample in a study of blood T cell repertoires in COVID-19. TCRdb's copy holds only in-frame clones and misses some; the assay was immunoSEQ multiplex PCR. The sample has 310,000 or so clones, over 80% seen once. The sample taken for sequencing was peripheral blood. The receptors derive from a man younger than 40 with COVID-19, enrolled during active disease. Each CDR3 is given with its conserved first and last residue. The order of the fields is clone size, J gene, V gene, D gene, CDR3 DNA, CDR3 protein. The D gene is left open where the match is weak. Clone size appears in some rows only: once, few, many, or a class for an expanded clone.

>NA|TRBJ1-1|TRBV25-1|TRBD1
TGTGCCAGCCGGGACAGCGATATTCATGAAGCTTTCTTT
CASRDSDIHEAFF
>NA|TRBJ1-6|TRBV2|TRBD1
TGTGCCAGCAGACAGGGGATCAATTCACCCCTCCACTTT
CASRQGINSPLHF
>NA|TRBJ1-2|TRBV7-2|NA
TGTGCCAGCAGCTTAGTAGGCCAGGGCTACCATGGCTACACCTTC
CASSLVGQGYHGYTF
>NA|TRBJ2-5|TRBV3-1/TRBV3-2|NA
TGTGCCAGCAGCGGCGGGACAGTCCGACAAGAGACCCAGTACTTC
CASSGGTVRQETQYF
>NA|TRBJ2-3|TRBV9|TRBD2
TGTGCCAGCAGCCCCGTTGCGGGGGGCCAGATGGTGGGCAATACGCAGTATTTT
CASSPVAGGQMVGNTQYF
>NA|TRBJ2-5|TRBV24-1|TRBD1
TGTGCCACCAGTGAGGTTAGAGGGGGCCGGGAGACCCAGTACTTC
CATSEVRGGRETQYF
>NA|TRBJ1-1|TRBV6-5|NA
TGTGCCAGCATCCCCGGGGGTTCGGGCACTGAAGCTTTCTTT
CASIPGGSGTEAFF
>NA|TRBJ1-1|TRBV9|TRBD1
TGTGCCAGCAGCGTAGGTTCTCGGACAGGGTCGGGGACTGAAGCTTTCTTT
CASSVGSRTGSGTEAFF
>NA|TRBJ2-5|TRBV6-5|NA
TGTGCCAGCAAGCGACTAGTCGGGACCCAGTACTTC
CASKRLVGTQYF
>NA|TRBJ2-3|TRBV19|NA
TGTGCCAGTACTTCTATGGCGGCAGATACGCAGTATTTT
CASTSMAADTQYF
>NA|TRBJ2-1|TRBV3-1/TRBV3-2|TRBD2
TGTGCCAGCAGCGAGACTGGCGGGAGGGCTTACAATGAGCAGTTCTTC
CASSETGGRAYNEQFF
>NA|TRBJ2-3|TRBV10-3|TRBD1
TGTGCCATCAGATTCCCCGGGACAGGGGACGATACGCAGTATTTT
CAIRFPGTGDDTQYF
>NA|TRBJ1-5|TRBV4-1|NA
TGCGCCAGCAGCCAAGAACTCGCGGGAAGTACAACGGATCGTCAGCCCCAGCATTTT
CASSQELAGSTTDRQPQHF
>NA|TRBJ1-2|TRBV5-6|TRBD1
TGTGCCAGCAGCCTTCGGGACAGGGGTTTGAATGGCTACACCTTC
CASSLRDRGLNGYTF
>NA|TRBJ1-2|TRBV18|TRBD1
TGTGCCAGCTCACCACCGTCGGTGGGACAGGGATCTCATGGCTACACCTTC
CASSPPSVGQGSHGYTF
>NA|TRBJ2-1|TRBV11-2|TRBD2
TGTGCCAGCAGCTTAGGACTAGCGGAATACAATGAGCAGTTCTTC
CASSLGLAEYNEQFF
>NA|TRBJ1-2|TRBV2|NA
TGTGCCAGCAGTGACCGGGAAGACCGATATGGCTACACCTTC
CASSDREDRYGYTF
>NA|TRBJ1-2|TRBV2|NA
TGTGCCAGCAGTGAAGGGGAGGGCTATGGCTACACCTTC
CASSEGEGYGYTF
>NA|TRBJ1-6|TRBV7-2|NA
TGTGCCAGCAGCTCTCGCGGGCGGGATTCACCCCTCCACTTT
CASSSRGRDSPLHF
>NA|TRBJ2-2|TRBV5-1|NA
TGCGCCAGCAGCTTGGGAGACTGGAGCACCGGGGAGCTGTTTTTT
CASSLGDWSTGELFF
>NA|TRBJ1-1|TRBV5-8|NA
TGTGCCAGCAGCCTCGGCCCCCGGGGCACTGAAGCTTTCTTT
CASSLGPRGTEAFF
>NA|TRBJ1-2|TRBV24-1|NA
TGTGCCACCAGTGATTCTACAGGACCCGGGTTGAACTATGGCTACACCTTC
CATSDSTGPGLNYGYTF
>NA|TRBJ2-2|TRBV28|TRBD2
TGTGCCAGCAGCCTCCCGGGGAGGGCCGGGGACACCGGGGAGCTGTTTTTT
CASSLPGRAGDTGELFF
>once|TRBJ1-6|TRBV7-2|NA
TGTGCCAGCAGCTTATTTGCAGGTTCCTATAATTCACCCCTCCACTTT
CASSLFAGSYNSPLHF
>NA|TRBJ1-3|TRBV2|NA
TGTGCCAGCAGTCGCGAAGGGGGTTTCGGAAACACCATATATTTT
CASSREGGFGNTIYF
>NA|TRBJ1-2|TRBV27|TRBD1
TGTGCCAGCAGTTTAACCACAGGGGGCAACTATGGCTACACCTTC
CASSLTTGGNYGYTF
>NA|TRBJ2-5|TRBV7-2|NA
TGTGCCAGCAGCTTGCAGGGATCCCAAGAGACCCAGTACTTC
CASSLQGSQETQYF
>few|TRBJ2-7|TRBV5-1|TRBD2
TGCGCCAGCAGCTTCTTAGCGGGAGAGGGGGAGCAGTACTTC
CASSFLAGEGEQYF
>NA|TRBJ2-1|TRBV24-1|TRBD2
TGTGCCACCAGTGATCCGGGACTAGCGCGTGATCATGAGCAGTTCTTC
CATSDPGLARDHEQFF
>NA|TRBJ2-5|TRBV19|NA
TGTGCCAGTAGTGGTCTAGAGTGGGAGACCCAGTACTTC
CASSGLEWETQYF
>once|TRBJ2-3|TRBV3-1/TRBV3-2|NA
TGTGCCAGCAGCCAAGTGGGGCAGACGTACCGCACAGATACGCAGTATTTT
CASSQVGQTYRTDTQYF
>NA|TRBJ2-7|TRBV4-3|TRBD2
TGCGCCAGCAGCCACAGACTAGCGGGAGGCGACGAGCAGTACTTC
CASSHRLAGGDEQYF
>NA|TRBJ2-1|TRBV19|NA
TGTGCCAGTAGTCGCACAGGAACCTACAATGAGCAGTTCTTC
CASSRTGTYNEQFF
>NA|TRBJ1-2|TRBV7-2|NA
TGTGCCAGCACCTTAGGACAGAACTATGGCTACACCTTC
CASTLGQNYGYTF
>NA|TRBJ2-6|TRBV7-9|NA
TGTGCCAGCAGCTTAGTATCCGGGGCCAACGTCCTGACTTTC
CASSLVSGANVLTF
>NA|TRBJ2-3|TRBV11-2|TRBD2
TGTGCCAGCAGCTCCCCTAGCGGGGGAGGCACAGATACGCAGTATTTT
CASSSPSGGGTDTQYF
>many|TRBJ2-7|TRBV6-2/TRBV6-3|TRBD2
TGTGCCAGCAGCCCGTTAATCGAACTCTGGACTAGCGGGACGTATGTATACGAGCAGTACTTC
CASSPLIELWTSGTYVYEQYF
>NA|TRBJ2-1|TRBV19|TRBD2
TGTGCCAGTAGTCGACCAAAAGGGACTAGCGGGGACAATGAGCAGTTCTTC
CASSRPKGTSGDNEQFF
>NA|TRBJ2-7|TRBV5-1|TRBD2
TGCGCCAGCAGCTTACTAGCGGGAGTTACCTACGAGCAGTACTTC
CASSLLAGVTYEQYF
>few|TRBJ2-2|TRBV11-2|TRBD1
TGTGCCAGCAACGTTCGGACAGGAGGGAACACCGGGGAGCTGTTTTTT
CASNVRTGGNTGELFF
>NA|TRBJ2-2|TRBV7-9|NA
TGTGCCAGCAGCCCAAATTCCGGGGAGCTGTTTTTT
CASSPNSGELFF
>NA|TRBJ2-3|TRBV2|TRBD2
TGTGCCAGCTCTTCCAGGGCGGGAGATGCAGATACGCAGTATTTT
CASSSRAGDADTQYF
>NA|TRBJ2-3|TRBV28|NA
TGTGCCAGCAGTCCGCCGGGAAGCACAGATACGCAGTATTTT
CASSPPGSTDTQYF
>NA|TRBJ2-7|TRBV5-1|TRBD2
TGCGCCAGCAGCTCCTCTACCTCTAGCGGGGGGACCGAGCAGTACTTC
CASSSSTSSGGTEQYF
>NA|TRBJ1-5|TRBV13|NA
TGTGCCAGCAGCTTTAGGGGTAAGCCCCAGCATTTT
CASSFRGKPQHF